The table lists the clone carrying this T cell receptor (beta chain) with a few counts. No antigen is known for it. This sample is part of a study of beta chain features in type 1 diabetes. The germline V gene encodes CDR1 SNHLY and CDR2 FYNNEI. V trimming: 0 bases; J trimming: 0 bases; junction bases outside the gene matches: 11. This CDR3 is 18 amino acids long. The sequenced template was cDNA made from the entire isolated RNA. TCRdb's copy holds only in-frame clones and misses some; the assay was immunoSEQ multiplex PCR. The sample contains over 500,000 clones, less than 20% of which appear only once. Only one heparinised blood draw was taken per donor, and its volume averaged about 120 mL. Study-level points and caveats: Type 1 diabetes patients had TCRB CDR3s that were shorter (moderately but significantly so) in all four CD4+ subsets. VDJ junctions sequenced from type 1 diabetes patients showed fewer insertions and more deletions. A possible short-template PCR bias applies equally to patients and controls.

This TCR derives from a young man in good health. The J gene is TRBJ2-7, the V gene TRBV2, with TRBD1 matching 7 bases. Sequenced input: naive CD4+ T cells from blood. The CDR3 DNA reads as TGTGCCAGCAGTGAAGCGGACGGCAGGGGGACCTACTCCTACGAGCAGTACTTC. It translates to CASSEADGRGTYSYEQYF.